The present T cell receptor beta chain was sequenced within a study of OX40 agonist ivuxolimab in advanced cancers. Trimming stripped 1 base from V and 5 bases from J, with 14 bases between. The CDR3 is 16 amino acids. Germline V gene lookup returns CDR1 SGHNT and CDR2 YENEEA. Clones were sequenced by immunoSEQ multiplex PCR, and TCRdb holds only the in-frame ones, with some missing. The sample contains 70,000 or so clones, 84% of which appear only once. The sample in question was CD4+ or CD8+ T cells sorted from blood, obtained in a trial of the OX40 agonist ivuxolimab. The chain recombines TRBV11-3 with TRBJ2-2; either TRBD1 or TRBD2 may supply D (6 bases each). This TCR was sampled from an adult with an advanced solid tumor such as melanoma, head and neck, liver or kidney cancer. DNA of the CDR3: TGTGCCAGCAGCTTAGGTCTGGGGGGCCGAACCGGGGAGCTGTTTTTT. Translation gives CASSLGLGGRTGELFF.